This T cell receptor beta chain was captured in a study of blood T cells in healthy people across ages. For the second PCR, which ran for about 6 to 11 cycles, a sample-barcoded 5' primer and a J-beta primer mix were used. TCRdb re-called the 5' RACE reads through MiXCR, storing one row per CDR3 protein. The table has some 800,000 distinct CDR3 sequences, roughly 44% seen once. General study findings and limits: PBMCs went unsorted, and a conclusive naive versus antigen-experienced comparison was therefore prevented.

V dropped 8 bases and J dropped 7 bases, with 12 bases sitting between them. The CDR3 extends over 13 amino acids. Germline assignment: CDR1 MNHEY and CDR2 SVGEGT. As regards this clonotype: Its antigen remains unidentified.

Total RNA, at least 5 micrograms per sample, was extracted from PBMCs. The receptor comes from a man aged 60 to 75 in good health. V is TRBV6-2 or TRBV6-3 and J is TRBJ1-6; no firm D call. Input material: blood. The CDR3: CASRLGLNSPLHF. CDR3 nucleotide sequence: TGTGCCAGCCGTTTGGGTTTGAATTCACCCCTCCACTTT.